This TCR beta chain was recorded in a study of cytomegalovirus exposure and HLA in healthy donors. PCR amplification relied on 60 Vbeta primers (plus 13 Jbeta primers). TCRdb's table, derived via immunoSEQ multiplex PCR, lists solely in-frame clones and lacks some. The top ten hold approximately 2.3% of the sample, which has over 150,000 clones, 60% to 80% seen once. The study's findings and limits: Later genetic work tied a missense DCLRE1C variant to beta-chain V and J trimming. The study flagged about 150 TCR beta chains as cytomegalovirus-associated.

As regards this clone: The antigen is not known.

The receptor comes from a man aged 45 to 65 in good health and CMV-seropositive. Sequences were obtained from PBMCs.

DNA for the CDR3: TGTGCCAGCAGCTTGGCAGACATGAACACTGAAGCTTTCTTT. This gives the protein CASSLADMNTEAFF. The chain joins TRBV5-5 to TRBJ1-1; D unclear. Germline V gene lookup returns CDR1 SGHKS and CDR2 YYEKEE (reference sequence). V was pared by 0 bases and J by 0 bases, with 6 bases between. CDR3 length: 14 amino acids.